One and the same sample provided the 20 T cell receptor beta chains below, sequenced in a study of T cell responses to AZD1222 COVID-19 vaccine. Assay: immunoSEQ multiplex PCR; the TCRdb copy retains only in-frame clones and omits some. Here the sample spans about 88,000 clones, roughly nine tenths being singletons. The source was peripheral blood, collected on day 0 of AZD1222 vaccination. These receptors were taken from an adult in good health.

The chain carries TRBV11-2 and TRBJ2-5, with D perhaps being TRBD1 or TRBD2 (5 bases each). The V gene's germline CDR1 is SGHAT and CDR2 FQNNGV. This CDR3 contains 12 residues. The germline V and J ends were trimmed by 5 bases and 5 bases, with 9 bases remaining between them. The CDR3 reads CASSRDLETQYF. The CDR3 DNA sequence: TGTGCCAGCAGCCGGGACCTGGAGACCCAGTACTTC.

This sequence joins TRBV2 and TRBJ1-1; the match to TRBD1 covers 8 bases. V gave up 6 bases and J gave up 5 bases; unmatched junction bases: 8. CDR1 and CDR2 from the germline V gene are SNHLY and FYNNEI. This CDR3 has 14 amino acids. CDR3 sequence: CASRTGQGYTEAFF. Here the CDR3 DNA reads TGTGCCAGCAGAACAGGACAGGGATATACTGAAGCTTTCTTT.

This chain links TRBV13 with TRBJ1-6; 8 bases align to TRBD1. Germline loops: CDR1 PRHDT, CDR2 FYEKMQ (reference sequence). The CDR3 consists of 14 residues. The trim removed 2 bases at V and 11 bases at J, leaving 5 bases unmatched. The CDR3 nucleotides read TGTGCCAGCAGCTTAAGCAGGGGGCCTGCACCCCTCCACTTT. Translating it yields CASSLSRGPAPLHF.

The chain combines TRBV2 with TRBJ1-2; D call uncertain. Germline V gene sequence: CDR1 SNHLY, CDR2 FYNNEI. CDR3 length: 15 residues. V shed 6 bases and J shed 7 bases, with 21 bases lying between them. The CDR3: CASSKDGPRARGYTF. Written as DNA, the CDR3 is TGTGCCAGCAGCAAGGACGGGCCGCGGGCCCGTGGCTACACCTTC.

This chain connects TRBV12-3 or TRBV12-4 to TRBJ1-2; perhaps TRBD1 as D (6 bases). The CDR3 has 13 residues. The V end lost 3 bases, the J end lost 1 base, and 6 bases lay between the germline ends. The chain's CDR3 is CASSLDSNYGYTF. In DNA form, the CDR3 reads TGTGCCAGCAGTTTGGACAGTAACTATGGCTACACCTTC.

This chain's CDR3 is CAWSWNRQETQYF. CDR3 coding DNA: TGTGCCTGGAGTTGGAACAGGCAGGAGACCCAGTACTTC. The chain employs TRBV30 and TRBJ2-5; D may be TRBD1 (5 bases). CDR1 is GTSNPN, CDR2 SVGIG, per germline (reference sequence). This CDR3 comprises 13 residues. The V end was cut by 2 bases, the J end by 5 bases, with 12 bases between. Using reference TRBV30 and TRBJ2-5 for the parts outside the CDR3, the full variable domain is SQTIHQWPATLVQPVGSPLSLECTVEGTSNPNLYWYRQAAGRGLQLLFYSVGIGQISSEVPQNLSASRPQDRQFILSSKKLLLSDSGFYLCAWSWNRQETQYFGPGTRLLVL.

The CDR3 DNA follows: TGTGCCATCAGTGAGTCTGTCATGACCTCTGGGGCCAACGTCCTGACTTTC. Translated: CAISESVMTSGANVLTF. The chain carries TRBV10-3 and TRBJ2-6; D gene ambiguous. Trimming stripped 0 bases from V and 0 bases from J, with 9 bases between. CDR3 length: 17 residues. Per the germline V gene, CDR1 is ENHRY and CDR2 is SYGVKD.

This clone showed up just a few times. This chain uses TRBV6-5 with TRBJ2-1; a weak D match, TRBD2 (5 bases). The CDR3 runs to 15 residues. Germline CDR1 is MNHEY and CDR2 is SVGAGI. V was pared by 0 bases and J by 6 bases, with 12 bases between. The CDR3 sequence is CASSYSEDGGNEQFF. The CDR3 coding sequence is TGTGCCAGCAGTTACTCCGAGGACGGAGGCAATGAGCAGTTCTTC.

V and J are TRBV27 and TRBJ2-1, with D maybe TRBD1 (6 bases). CDR1 and CDR2 (germline): MNHEY, SMNVEV (reference sequence). CDR3 length: 13 amino acids. V was shortened by 6 bases and J by 6 bases, with 12 bases between the two germline ends. CDR3 DNA: TGTGCCAGCAGCTGGGTAGGGGGCAATGAGCAGTTCTTC. This sequence encodes CASSWVGGNEQFF.

The chain couples TRBV19 to TRBJ2-1, with 7 nucleotides matching TRBD2. V shed 6 bases and J 5 bases; nucleotides not matched to a gene: 10. CDR1 and CDR2 (germline): LNHDA, SQIVND (reference sequence). The CDR3 totals 15 residues. CDR3 amino acids: CASSPQLAPNNEQFF. DNA for the CDR3: TGTGCCAGTAGCCCCCAACTAGCGCCCAACAATGAGCAGTTCTTC. The full variable domain, its missing parts supplied by reference TRBV19 and TRBJ2-1, is DGGITQSPKYLFRKEGQNVTLSCEQNLNHDAMYWYRQDPGQGLRLIYYSQIVNDFQKGDIAEGYSVSREKKESFPLTVTSAQKNPTAFYLCASSPQLAPNNEQFFGPGTRLTVL.

This clone showed up just a few times. The rearrangement links TRBV12-3 or TRBV12-4 to TRBJ1-1; D ambiguous. This CDR3 comprises 11 residues. Trimming took off 3 bases at V and 9 bases at J, with 8 bases between the two ends. The CDR3 DNA follows: TGTGCCAGCAGTTTCATAGGGCAAGCTTTCTTT. Translated, it gives CASSFIGQAFF.

This chain joins TRBV28 and TRBJ2-1; 7 bases line up with TRBD1. The CDR3 runs to 16 residues. Germline V gene lookup returns CDR1 MDHEN and CDR2 SYDVKM. The V segment lost 6 bases and the J segment 1 base; nucleotides outside the gene matches: 9. CDR3 protein: CASRSTQGWSYNEQFF. CDR3 coding DNA: TGTGCCAGCAGATCCACACAGGGGTGGTCCTACAATGAGCAGTTCTTC.

This rearrangement joins TRBV27 to TRBJ1-2, with a possible D match to TRBD1 (6 bases). The germline CDR1 and CDR2 sequences are MNHEY and SMNVEV (reference sequence). Trimming removed 6 bases at V and 4 bases at J, with 21 bases between. The CDR3 runs to 16 residues. CDR3 region: CASSKTGYGLPYGYTF. CDR3 DNA sequence: TGTGCCAGCAGCAAAACAGGGTATGGGCTGCCCTATGGCTACACCTTC.

The rearrangement joins TRBV19 to TRBJ2-3; 9 nucleotides line up with TRBD2. With V trimmed by 7 bases and J by 4 bases, 9 bases remained unmatched. This CDR3 has 15 amino acids. Germline V gene sequence: CDR1 LNHDA, CDR2 SQIVND (reference sequence). CDR3 DNA sequence: TGTGCCAGTACCCGGGGTAGCGGGAGTGCAGATACGCAGTATTTT. It codes for CASTRGSGSADTQYF.

The gene calls are TRBV28 and TRBJ1-6; 9 positions agree with TRBD1. V trimming: 5 bases; J trimming: 10 bases; junction bases outside the gene matches: 15. This CDR3 contains 17 residues. Germline V gene sequence: CDR1 MDHEN, CDR2 SYDVKM. The CDR3 coding sequence is TGTGCCAGCAGTCCCCAGGGACAGGGCTCAGCGGGCTCACCCCTCCACTTT. Translation gives CASSPQGQGSAGSPLHF.

This clone was seen a handful of times. The chain links TRBV3-1 (or the pseudogene TRBV3-2) to TRBJ2-5; D is undetermined. V was cut by 7 bases and J by 5 bases, with 17 bases left in between. Germline CDR1 LGHDT, CDR2 YNNKEL (reference sequence). This CDR3 has 14 amino acids. The CDR3 sequence is CASTSKRPRETQYF. The CDR3 bases are TGTGCCAGCACCTCAAAGCGTCCGAGGGAGACCCAGTACTTC.

The chain carries TRBV28 and TRBJ2-7; D is possibly TRBD1 (5 bases). Germline lookup yields CDR1 MDHEN and CDR2 SYDVKM. V was trimmed by 8 bases and J by 4 bases, leaving 12 bases between them. The CDR3 is made up of 12 amino acids. The CDR3 spells CASLSKGYEQYF. CDR3 in DNA: TGTGCCAGCCTCTCAAAGGGGTACGAGCAGTACTTC.

J is TRBJ2-4 and V is TRBV19; 7 nucleotides agree with TRBD2. This CDR3 contains 16 residues. V trimming: 5 bases; J trimming: 5 bases; junction bases outside the gene matches: 12. The germline gives CDR1 LNHDA, CDR2 SQIVND (reference sequence). The CDR3 DNA sequence: TGTGCCAGTAGTGGCCTGACAAAGCGGGATCAAAACATTCAGTACTTC. Amino acids: CASSGLTKRDQNIQYF.

In its sample, this clone was seen once. This chain links TRBV9 with TRBJ2-7; tentative D call: TRBD2 (5 bases). Germline values: CDR1 SGDLS, CDR2 YYNGEE. The CDR3 spans 15 residues. Trimming pared 4 bases from V and 2 bases from J, leaving 16 bases between. The CDR3 sequence is CASSPGRTVAYEQYF. The DNA of the CDR3 is TGTGCCAGCAGCCCCGGCCGGACTGTAGCCTACGAGCAGTACTTC.

The genes are TRBV20-1 and TRBJ1-2, with D maybe TRBD1 (6 bases). The ends were cut back, 6 bases at V and 6 bases at J, with 11 bases in the middle. Germline assignment: CDR1 DFQATT and CDR2 SNEGSKA (reference sequence). This CDR3 is built from 11 residues. The CDR3 region has the DNA TGCAGTGCCGTACAGGGAGATGGCTACACCTTC. It specifies CSAVQGDGYTF.